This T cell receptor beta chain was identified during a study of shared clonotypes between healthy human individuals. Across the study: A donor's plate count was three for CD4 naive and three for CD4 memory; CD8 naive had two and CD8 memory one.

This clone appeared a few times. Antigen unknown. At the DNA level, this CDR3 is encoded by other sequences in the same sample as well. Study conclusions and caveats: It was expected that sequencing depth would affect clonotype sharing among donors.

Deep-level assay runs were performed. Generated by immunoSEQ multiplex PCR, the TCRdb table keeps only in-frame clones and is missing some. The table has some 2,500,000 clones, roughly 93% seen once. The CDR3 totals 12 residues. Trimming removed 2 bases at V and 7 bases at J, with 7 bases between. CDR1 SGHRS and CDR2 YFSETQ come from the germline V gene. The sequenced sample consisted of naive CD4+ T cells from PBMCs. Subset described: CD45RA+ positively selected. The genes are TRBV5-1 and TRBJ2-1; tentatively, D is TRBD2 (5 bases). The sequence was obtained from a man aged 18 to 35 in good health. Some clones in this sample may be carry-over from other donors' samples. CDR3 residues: CASSFPGNEQFF. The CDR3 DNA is TGCGCCAGCAGCTTTCCGGGGAATGAGCAGTTCTTC.